These T cell receptor beta chains were read from a single sample in a study of cytomegalovirus exposure and HLA in healthy donors. TCRdb keeps only in-frame clones here, not all; method: immunoSEQ multiplex PCR. The sample carries about 130,000 clones, roughly 79% recorded once. The material sequenced was PBMCs. The source of these receptors is a man younger than 45 in good health and CMV-seronegative. CDR3s include the opening cysteine and the closing phenylalanine or tryptophan. Fields, in order: CDR3 DNA, CDR3 protein, D gene, J gene, clone size, V gene. A D gene is named only where the DNA matches it firmly. Clone size is not always given. Where it is, it says once, few, many or a class for expanded clones.

cdr3_nt: TGCAGCGTGGAGGGGACAGGGCAAGAGACCCAGTACTTC
cdr3_aa: CSVEGTGQETQYF
d_call: TRBD1
j_call: TRBJ2-5
clone_size: -
v_call: TRBV29-1

cdr3_nt: TGTGCCAGCAGCCGGGACAGCCCCTCTTGGCCCCAGCATTTT
cdr3_aa: CASSRDSPSWPQHF
d_call: TRBD1
j_call: TRBJ1-5
clone_size: -
v_call: TRBV7-9

cdr3_nt: TGTGCCAGCAAGGCAGGGACATACTCCGACTATGGCTACACCTTC
cdr3_aa: CASKAGTYSDYGYTF
d_call: -
j_call: TRBJ1-2
clone_size: -
v_call: TRBV28

cdr3_nt: TGTGCCAGCCGACTAGCGGGGGGGCGGGATACGCAGTATTTT
cdr3_aa: CASRLAGGRDTQYF
d_call: TRBD2
j_call: TRBJ2-3
clone_size: -
v_call: TRBV7-8

cdr3_nt: TGTGCCAGCAAACCCCCGGGACTACTTAGAGATACGCAGTATTTT
cdr3_aa: CASKPPGLLRDTQYF
d_call: TRBD2
j_call: TRBJ2-3
clone_size: -
v_call: TRBV2

cdr3_nt: TGTGCCAGCAGCTTGGGCCAACATATGAACACTGAAGCTTTCTTT
cdr3_aa: CASSLGQHMNTEAFF
d_call: -
j_call: TRBJ1-1
clone_size: few
v_call: TRBV7-2

cdr3_nt: TGTGCCAGCAGTGTGGGGACAGGGATGGGGGGCTACACCTTC
cdr3_aa: CASSVGTGMGGYTF
d_call: TRBD1
j_call: TRBJ1-2
clone_size: few
v_call: TRBV6-1

cdr3_nt: TGTGCCAGCAGCTTAGATACGGGAGGGTACAATGAGCAGTTCTTC
cdr3_aa: CASSLDTGGYNEQFF
d_call: TRBD2
j_call: TRBJ2-1
clone_size: -
v_call: TRBV5-6

cdr3_nt: TGTGCCAGCAGCGTAGGACAGGAGTGGTGGAACACTGAAGCTTTCTTT
cdr3_aa: CASSVGQEWWNTEAFF
d_call: -
j_call: TRBJ1-1
clone_size: few
v_call: TRBV9

cdr3_nt: TGTGCCAGCAGTTACACCCACTACGGACGGGGCGGGGAGCTGTTTTTT
cdr3_aa: CASSYTHYGRGGELFF
d_call: -
j_call: TRBJ2-2
clone_size: -
v_call: TRBV6-5

cdr3_nt: TGTGCCAGCAGCCCACTCCGCACTAGCGGGGTTCATAACGAGCAGTACTTC
cdr3_aa: CASSPLRTSGVHNEQYF
d_call: TRBD2
j_call: TRBJ2-7
clone_size: -
v_call: TRBV11-3

cdr3_nt: TGTGCCAGCAGCGCCTGGGACAGGCCCAATAATTCACCCCTCCACTTT
cdr3_aa: CASSAWDRPNNSPLHF
d_call: TRBD1
j_call: TRBJ1-6
clone_size: -
v_call: TRBV9

cdr3_nt: TGTGCCAGCAGCTTAGGCGGGGATGAAAAACTGTTTTTT
cdr3_aa: CASSLGGDEKLFF
d_call: -
j_call: TRBJ1-4
clone_size: once
v_call: TRBV11-2

cdr3_nt: TGCGCCAGCAGCCAAGATCGTTGGGGAGGGGGTTCCTATAATTCACCCCTCCACTTT
cdr3_aa: CASSQDRWGGGSYNSPLHF
d_call: -
j_call: TRBJ1-6
clone_size: -
v_call: TRBV4-3

cdr3_nt: TGCGCCAGCAGCCAGGGGAGGGCTGAAGCTTTCTTT
cdr3_aa: CASSQGRAEAFF
d_call: -
j_call: TRBJ1-1
clone_size: few
v_call: TRBV10-2

cdr3_nt: TGTGCCAGCAGCCTCCAAGGGAATGGACAGGGGTTCCACGAGCAGTACTTC
cdr3_aa: CASSLQGNGQGFHEQYF
d_call: TRBD1
j_call: TRBJ2-7
clone_size: -
v_call: TRBV5-6

cdr3_nt: TGCGCCAGCAGTGATTCTGGCAGGGGATACGAGCAGTACTTC
cdr3_aa: CASSDSGRGYEQYF
d_call: -
j_call: TRBJ2-7
clone_size: few
v_call: TRBV10-2

cdr3_nt: TGTGCCAGCAGTTTCCGGGACAGGGGTTACACTGAAGCTTTCTTT
cdr3_aa: CASSFRDRGYTEAFF
d_call: TRBD1
j_call: TRBJ1-1
clone_size: -
v_call: TRBV28

cdr3_nt: TGTGCCAGCAGCTTATCTAGCGGGAACACCGGGGAGCTGTTTTTT
cdr3_aa: CASSLSSGNTGELFF
d_call: TRBD2
j_call: TRBJ2-2
clone_size: few
v_call: TRBV7-3

cdr3_nt: TGTGCCAGCAGTGACACTAGTAGGTCCTACGAGCAGTACTTC
cdr3_aa: CASSDTSRSYEQYF
d_call: -
j_call: TRBJ2-7
clone_size: few
v_call: TRBV25-1

cdr3_nt: TGTGCCAGCAGCCTGACTAGCGGGAACGATGAGCAGTTCTTC
cdr3_aa: CASSLTSGNDEQFF
d_call: TRBD2
j_call: TRBJ2-1
clone_size: few
v_call: TRBV7-3

cdr3_nt: TGCGCCAGCAGCGCCGACAGACCCTCCTACGAGCAGTACTTC
cdr3_aa: CASSADRPSYEQYF
d_call: -
j_call: TRBJ2-7
clone_size: -
v_call: TRBV5-1

cdr3_nt: TGCGCCAGCAGCCAAGGAAGCGGGAGGATCTCCGGGGAGCAGTACTTC
cdr3_aa: CASSQGSGRISGEQYF
d_call: TRBD2
j_call: TRBJ2-7
clone_size: -
v_call: TRBV4-3

cdr3_nt: TGTGCCTGGAGTGCAGTCATCTATGGCTACACCTTC
cdr3_aa: CAWSAVIYGYTF
d_call: -
j_call: TRBJ1-2
clone_size: once
v_call: TRBV30

cdr3_nt: TGCGCCAGCAGCCAAGGGACAGTGAGGACACCCCTCCACTTT
cdr3_aa: CASSQGTVRTPLHF
d_call: -
j_call: TRBJ1-6
clone_size: few
v_call: TRBV4-1

cdr3_nt: TGCGCCAGCAGATCTAGCTCCGGGGAGCTGTTTTTT
cdr3_aa: CASRSSSGELFF
d_call: -
j_call: TRBJ2-2
clone_size: once
v_call: TRBV4-3

cdr3_nt: TGTGCCAGCAGCCGGAGCTCCTATAATTCACCCCTCCACTTT
cdr3_aa: CASSRSSYNSPLHF
d_call: -
j_call: TRBJ1-6
clone_size: few
v_call: TRBV11-1

cdr3_nt: TGTGCCAGCCGGGTTGGCGGCACCTATGGCTACACCTTC
cdr3_aa: CASRVGGTYGYTF
d_call: -
j_call: TRBJ1-2
clone_size: -
v_call: TRBV6-5

cdr3_nt: TGTGCCAGCAGCTTAATTCCTAGCGGGGGGCTTAATGAGCAGTTCTTC
cdr3_aa: CASSLIPSGGLNEQFF
d_call: TRBD2
j_call: TRBJ2-1
clone_size: -
v_call: TRBV7-3

cdr3_nt: TGCGCCAGCAGCCAAGAGAGGGCGGGCGGCGAGCAGTACTTC
cdr3_aa: CASSQERAGGEQYF
d_call: -
j_call: TRBJ2-7
clone_size: -
v_call: TRBV4-3

cdr3_nt: TGTGCCAGCACCATGTCGTCGGGGAAGCAGTACTTC
cdr3_aa: CASTMSSGKQYF
d_call: -
j_call: TRBJ2-7
clone_size: -
v_call: TRBV6-5

cdr3_nt: TGTGCCAGCAGCTTAGTGACCGGGAGGTACGAGCAGTACTTC
cdr3_aa: CASSLVTGRYEQYF
d_call: TRBD2
j_call: TRBJ2-7
clone_size: -
v_call: TRBV11-3

cdr3_nt: TGTGCCAGCGAGCCGACAGGGGCGAATGAGCAGTTCTTC
cdr3_aa: CASEPTGANEQFF
d_call: TRBD1
j_call: TRBJ2-1
clone_size: once
v_call: TRBV2

cdr3_nt: TGTGCCAGCAATCGACAGCAGTTAGCCAAAAACATTCAGTACTTC
cdr3_aa: CASNRQQLAKNIQYF
d_call: -
j_call: TRBJ2-4
clone_size: -
v_call: TRBV2

cdr3_nt: TGTGCCAGCAGCTTGGCCGGCGGGTCGGGAGAGACCCAGTACTTC
cdr3_aa: CASSLAGGSGETQYF
d_call: -
j_call: TRBJ2-5
clone_size: -
v_call: TRBV5-4

cdr3_nt: TGCAGCGTCCAGACTCAGGGGAAGGCAAATTCACCCCTCCACTTT
cdr3_aa: CSVQTQGKANSPLHF
d_call: -
j_call: TRBJ1-6
clone_size: once
v_call: TRBV29-1

cdr3_nt: TGTGCCAGCAGTTTAAGGCTGCGGGGGAATGAGCAGTTCTTC
cdr3_aa: CASSLRLRGNEQFF
d_call: TRBD2
j_call: TRBJ2-1
clone_size: -
v_call: TRBV27

cdr3_nt: TGCGCCAGCAGCCGGCAGGGTCTAGCGGGTGGGGATGAGCAGTTCTTC
cdr3_aa: CASSRQGLAGGDEQFF
d_call: TRBD2
j_call: TRBJ2-1
clone_size: few
v_call: TRBV5-1

cdr3_nt: TGTGCCAGCAGTTTACTGGGGGGGCGGGGCACTAGGGCCAACGTCCTGACTTTC
cdr3_aa: CASSLLGGRGTRANVLTF
d_call: -
j_call: TRBJ2-6
clone_size: -
v_call: TRBV27

cdr3_nt: TGTGCCAGCAGTTCCCCCCGGACTAGCGGGATCTACGAGCAGTACTTC
cdr3_aa: CASSSPRTSGIYEQYF
d_call: TRBD2
j_call: TRBJ2-7
clone_size: -
v_call: TRBV28

cdr3_nt: TGTGCCAGCAGCTTAGTAACGGTTAAAGAGACCCAGTACTTC
cdr3_aa: CASSLVTVKETQYF
d_call: -
j_call: TRBJ2-5
clone_size: -
v_call: TRBV11-2

cdr3_nt: TGTGCCAGCAGCTCACCTAGACAGGTCCGTGAAGCTTTCTTT
cdr3_aa: CASSSPRQVREAFF
d_call: -
j_call: TRBJ1-1
clone_size: -
v_call: TRBV11-2

cdr3_nt: TGTGCCATCGGAGGTGCCTCCTACAATGAGCAGTTCTTC
cdr3_aa: CAIGGASYNEQFF
d_call: -
j_call: TRBJ2-1
clone_size: -
v_call: TRBV10-3

cdr3_nt: TGTGCCATCAGTAGTACTACAGGGGATGGCTACACCTTC
cdr3_aa: CAISSTTGDGYTF
d_call: TRBD1
j_call: TRBJ1-2
clone_size: -
v_call: TRBV10-3

cdr3_nt: TGTGCCAGCAGCGTGACTAGCGGGAACCCAGATACGCAGTATTTT
cdr3_aa: CASSVTSGNPDTQYF
d_call: TRBD2
j_call: TRBJ2-3
clone_size: -
v_call: TRBV11-2

cdr3_nt: TGTGCCAGCAGCTTAGGCACAGGGTCTAACTATGGCTACACCTTC
cdr3_aa: CASSLGTGSNYGYTF
d_call: -
j_call: TRBJ1-2
clone_size: few
v_call: TRBV7-8

cdr3_nt: TGTGCCAGCAGTGAACGCGGGAGTTGGGGTAATGAGCAGTTCTTC
cdr3_aa: CASSERGSWGNEQFF
d_call: TRBD2
j_call: TRBJ2-1
clone_size: -
v_call: TRBV25-1

cdr3_nt: TGTGCCACCAGTGTTGGGAGGTCCTACAATGAGCAGTTCTTC
cdr3_aa: CATSVGRSYNEQFF
d_call: -
j_call: TRBJ2-1
clone_size: -
v_call: TRBV15

cdr3_nt: TGTGCCAGCAGGGTAAATACGGGAACGCAGTATTTT
cdr3_aa: CASRVNTGTQYF
d_call: -
j_call: TRBJ2-3
clone_size: -
v_call: TRBV7-9

cdr3_nt: TGTGCCAGCAGTTACTGGGGACAAAACACTGAAGCTTTCTTT
cdr3_aa: CASSYWGQNTEAFF
d_call: -
j_call: TRBJ1-1
clone_size: -
v_call: TRBV6-5

cdr3_nt: TGTGCCAGCAGCTTGGAGGGGGCCAGGGGAATCCAAGAGACCCAGTACTTC
cdr3_aa: CASSLEGARGIQETQYF
d_call: TRBD1
j_call: TRBJ2-5
clone_size: once
v_call: TRBV5-6

cdr3_nt: TGTGCCAGCTCACCACCAGGGGGCTACGAGCAGTACTTC
cdr3_aa: CASSPPGGYEQYF
d_call: -
j_call: TRBJ2-7
clone_size: -
v_call: TRBV18

cdr3_nt: TGCGCCAGCAGCGTTCGCGGACATCAAAATCAGCCCCAGCATTTT
cdr3_aa: CASSVRGHQNQPQHF
d_call: -
j_call: TRBJ1-5
clone_size: -
v_call: TRBV4-1

cdr3_nt: TGCGCCAGCAGCCAATCGGCGGAAAATAGCAATCAGCCCCAGCATTTT
cdr3_aa: CASSQSAENSNQPQHF
d_call: -
j_call: TRBJ1-5
clone_size: few
v_call: TRBV4-1

cdr3_nt: TGTGCCAGCAGCTCCGGGACAGGGGGCCCGTACGAGCAGTACTTC
cdr3_aa: CASSSGTGGPYEQYF
d_call: TRBD1
j_call: TRBJ2-7
clone_size: few
v_call: TRBV2

cdr3_nt: TGTGCCAGCTCACCGTGGGCGGGACAGGGGGTCCACGAGCAGTACTTC
cdr3_aa: CASSPWAGQGVHEQYF
d_call: TRBD1
j_call: TRBJ2-7
clone_size: -
v_call: TRBV18